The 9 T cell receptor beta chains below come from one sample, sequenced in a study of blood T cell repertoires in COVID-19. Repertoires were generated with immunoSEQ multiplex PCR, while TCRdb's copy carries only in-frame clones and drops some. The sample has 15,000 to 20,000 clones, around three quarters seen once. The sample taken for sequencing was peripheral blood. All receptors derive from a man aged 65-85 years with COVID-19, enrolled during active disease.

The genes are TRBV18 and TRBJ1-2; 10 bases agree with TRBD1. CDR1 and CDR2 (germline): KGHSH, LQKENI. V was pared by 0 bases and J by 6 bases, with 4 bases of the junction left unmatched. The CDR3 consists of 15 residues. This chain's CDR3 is CASSPPGQGRDGYTF. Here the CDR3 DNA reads TGTGCCAGCTCACCACCGGGACAGGGGAGGGATGGCTACACCTTC.

The CDR3 reads CASSRRQANYGYTF. The CDR3 DNA follows: TGCGCCAGCAGCCGTCGACAGGCTAACTATGGCTACACCTTC. The chain has TRBV4-1 and TRBJ1-2, with D perhaps matching TRBD1 (6 bases). The V gene's germline CDR1 is MGHRA and CDR2 YSYEKL. This CDR3 comprises 14 residues. V lost 4 bases and J lost 0, with 9 bases in between.

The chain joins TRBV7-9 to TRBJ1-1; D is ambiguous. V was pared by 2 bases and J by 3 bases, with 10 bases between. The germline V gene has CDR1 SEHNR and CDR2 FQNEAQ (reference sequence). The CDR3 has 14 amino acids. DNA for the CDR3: TGTGCCAGCAGCTTATTGAGGCAGCACACTGAAGCTTTCTTT. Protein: CASSLLRQHTEAFF.

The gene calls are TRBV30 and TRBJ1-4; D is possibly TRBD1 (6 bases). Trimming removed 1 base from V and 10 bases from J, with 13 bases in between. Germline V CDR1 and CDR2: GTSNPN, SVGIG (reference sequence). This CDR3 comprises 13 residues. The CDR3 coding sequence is TGTGCCTGGAGTGACAGGGTGAGAGGAAAACTGTTTTTT. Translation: CAWSDRVRGKLFF.

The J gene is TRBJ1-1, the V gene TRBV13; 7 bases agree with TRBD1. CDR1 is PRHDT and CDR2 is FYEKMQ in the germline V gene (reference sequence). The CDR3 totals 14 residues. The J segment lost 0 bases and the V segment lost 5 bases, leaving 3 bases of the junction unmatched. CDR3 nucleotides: TGTGCCAGCAGCCGGGACAGCATGAACACTGAAGCTTTCTTT. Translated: CASSRDSMNTEAFF.

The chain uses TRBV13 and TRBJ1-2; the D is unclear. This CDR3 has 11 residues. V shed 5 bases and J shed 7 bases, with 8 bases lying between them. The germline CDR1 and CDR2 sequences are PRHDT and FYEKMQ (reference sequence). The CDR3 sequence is CASSGSRGYTF. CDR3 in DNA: TGTGCCAGCAGCGGCTCCCGTGGCTACACCTTC.

The CDR3 DNA sequence: TGTGCCAGTAGTTTCGCGGGGACTAGCGGGAGCGATGAGCAGTTCTTC. Translating gives CASSFAGTSGSDEQFF. The chain is built from TRBV19 and TRBJ2-1; the match to TRBD2 covers 14 bases. J lost 8 bases, V lost 5 bases, and 8 bases had no gene match. Germline-derived CDR1 and CDR2 are LNHDA and SQIVND (reference sequence). This CDR3 contains 16 residues.

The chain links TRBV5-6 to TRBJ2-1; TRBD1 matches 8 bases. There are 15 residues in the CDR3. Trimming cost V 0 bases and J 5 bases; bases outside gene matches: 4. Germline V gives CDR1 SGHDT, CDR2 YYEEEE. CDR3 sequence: CASSLVNRGDNEQFF. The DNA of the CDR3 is TGTGCCAGCAGCTTGGTGAACAGGGGGGACAATGAGCAGTTCTTC.

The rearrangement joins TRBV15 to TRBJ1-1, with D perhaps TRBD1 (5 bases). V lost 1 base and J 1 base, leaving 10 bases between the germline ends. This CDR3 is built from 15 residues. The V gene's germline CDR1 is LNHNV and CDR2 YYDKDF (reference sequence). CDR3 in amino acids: CATSRVARANTEAFF. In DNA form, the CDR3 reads TGTGCCACCAGCAGAGTTGCCAGGGCGAACACTGAAGCTTTCTTT.